This T cell receptor beta chain was sequenced for a study of OX40 agonist ivuxolimab in advanced cancers. Study information: Previous treatment with anti-PD-1, anti-PD-L1 or anti-CTLA-4 therapy was allowed; 35% to 50% had received some.

Patients with autoimmune history or systemic immunosuppression were excluded. Here immunoSEQ multiplex PCR was the method, and the copy in TCRdb shows in-frame clones only, minus some. The data contain some 66,000 clones, approximately 90% of them singletons. This CDR3 comprises 11 residues. The germline V gene has CDR1 DFQATT and CDR2 SNEGSKA (reference sequence). Trimming pared 4 bases from V and 3 bases from J, leaving 4 bases between. As concerns this clone: Its antigen is not identified.

Whole-study findings and limits: The expanded peripheral T cells' antigen specificity was not determined. Some patients who did not respond also had low normalized T-cell clonal expansion.

The receptor was derived from an adult with an advanced solid tumor such as melanoma, head and neck, liver or kidney cancer. The sample was CD4+ or CD8+ T cells sorted from blood, taken in a trial of the OX40 agonist ivuxolimab. The chain uses TRBV20-1 and TRBJ1-3, with D uncertain. The DNA for the CDR3 is TGCAGTGCTAAATATGGAAACACCATATATTTT. The encoded protein is CSAKYGNTIYF.